This T cell receptor beta chain was profiled in a study of beta chain features in type 1 diabetes. Study results and caveats: Insertions at VDJ junctions were less frequent in type 1 diabetes patients. These patients also deleted more nucleotides at the same junctions. Shorter TCRB CDR3s, moderately but significantly so, marked every one of the four CD4+ subsets in Type 1 diabetes patients.

V gave up 7 bases and J gave up 1 base, with 16 bases separating them. Looked up from germline, CDR1 is MDHEN and CDR2 is SYDVKM. The CDR3 extends over 15 amino acids. To note about this clone: Its target is not known.

It was via CD45RO/CCR7/CD25/CD127/CD95/CD27 that CD4+ naive, central memory, regulatory and stem cell-like memory cells were sorted. Of the isolated RNA, all was reverse transcribed, and so the sequenced material was expressed TCRB transcripts. Sequenced by immunoSEQ multiplex PCR; TCRdb stores in-frame clones only, minus some. The sample contains about 150,000 clones, around 8% of which appear only once. Sequencing used central memory CD4+ T cells from blood. This sequence was found in a man aged 18 to 30 in good health. The chain joins TRBV28 to TRBJ1-2; perhaps TRBD1 as D (5 bases). The CDR3 DNA reads TGTGCCAGCACCCAAACAGGAAGAGTTAACTATGGCTACACCTTC. It is translated as CASTQTGRVNYGYTF.